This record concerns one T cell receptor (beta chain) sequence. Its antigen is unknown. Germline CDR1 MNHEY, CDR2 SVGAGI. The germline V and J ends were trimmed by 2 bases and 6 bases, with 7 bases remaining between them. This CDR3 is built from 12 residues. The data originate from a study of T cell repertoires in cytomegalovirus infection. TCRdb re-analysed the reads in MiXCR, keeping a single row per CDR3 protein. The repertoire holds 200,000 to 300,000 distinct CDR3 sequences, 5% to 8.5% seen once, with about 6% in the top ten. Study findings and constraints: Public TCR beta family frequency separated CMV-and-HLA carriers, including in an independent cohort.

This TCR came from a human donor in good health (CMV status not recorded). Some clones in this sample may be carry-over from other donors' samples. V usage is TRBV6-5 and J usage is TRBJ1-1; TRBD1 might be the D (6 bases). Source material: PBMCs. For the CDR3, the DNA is TGTGCCAGCAGTTACGGGGGGCCTGAAGCTTTCTTT. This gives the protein CASSYGGPEAFF.